A single sample is the source of the 23 T cell receptor beta chains below, sequenced in a study of cytomegalovirus exposure and HLA in healthy donors. TCRdb keeps only in-frame clones here, not all; method: immunoSEQ multiplex PCR. The sample lists some 330,000 clones, about nine tenths seen once, with 0.75% to 0.85% in the top ten. The sequenced sample consisted of PBMCs. These TCRs come from a woman between 18 and 29 years old in good health and CMV-seronegative.

J is TRBJ2-7 and V is TRBV10-3; no definite D call. The CDR3 sequence is 14 residues long. From germline, CDR1 is ENHRY and CDR2 SYGVKD. The V end lost 4 bases, the J end lost 4 bases, and 14 bases lay between the germline ends. In DNA form, the CDR3 reads TGTGCCATCAGTGCCAACATGCAAACATACGAGCAGTACTTC. Translation gives CAISANMQTYEQYF.

The chain is built from TRBV6-5 and TRBJ2-5; the D gene is possibly TRBD2 (6 bases). Germline V lookup: CDR1 MNHEY, CDR2 SVGAGI. CDR3 length: 15 amino acids. V dropped 2 bases and J dropped 5 bases, with 15 bases sitting between them. The CDR3 coding sequence is TGTGCCAGCAGTTACGGAGGGAGTCATAGGGAGACCCAGTACTTC. Its protein is CASSYGGSHRETQYF.

A single count supports this clone. This sequence joins TRBV27 and TRBJ2-1; 14 bases agree with TRBD2. With V trimmed by 6 bases and J by 1 base, 8 bases remained unmatched. Germline V gene data show CDR1 as MNHEY and CDR2 as SMNVEV (reference sequence). The CDR3 length is 18 residues. The CDR3 DNA sequence: TGTGCCAGCAGCTCCGGGACTAGCGGGAGCTGGTCCTACAATGAGCAGTTCTTC. The encoded protein is CASSSGTSGSWSYNEQFF.

The genes are TRBV10-1 and TRBJ2-1, with 8 bases that match TRBD1. This CDR3 comprises 15 residues. From germline, CDR1 is WNHNN and CDR2 SYGVQD (reference sequence). The J segment lost 6 bases and the V segment lost 9 bases, leaving 13 bases of the junction unmatched. This CDR3 reads CARDKDRALSNEQFF. Written as DNA, the CDR3 is TGCGCCAGAGATAAGGACAGGGCCTTATCCAATGAGCAGTTCTTC.

V is TRBV28 and J is TRBJ1-1; D is ambiguous. V gave up 5 bases and J gave up 5 bases, with 15 bases separating them. CDR1 MDHEN and CDR2 SYDVKM come from the germline V gene. The CDR3 spans 14 residues. CDR3 sequence: CASSPPFPGTEAFF. CDR3 DNA: TGTGCCAGCAGTCCACCCTTCCCCGGGACTGAAGCTTTCTTT.

This chain joins TRBV19 and TRBJ2-2; D not certain. The germline V gene has CDR1 LNHDA and CDR2 SQIVND (reference sequence). V lost 3 bases and J 4 bases, leaving 12 bases between the germline ends. The CDR3 covers 15 residues. The CDR3 reads CASSINGEATGELFF. The CDR3 nucleotides are TGTGCCAGTAGTATTAACGGAGAGGCCACCGGGGAGCTGTTTTTT.

The chain uses TRBV6-1 and TRBJ2-5; 7 bases are shared with TRBD2. The CDR3 sequence is 13 residues long. J was trimmed by 2 bases and V by 9 bases; bases with no gene match: 6. The V gene's germline CDR1 is MNHNS and CDR2 SASEGT. The CDR3 region is CASGRVGQETQYF. Written as DNA, the CDR3 is TGTGCCAGTGGGAGGGTCGGGCAAGAGACCCAGTACTTC.

The chain recombines TRBV27 with TRBJ2-7, with D possibly matching TRBD1 (6 bases). The CDR3 has 13 amino acids. Trimming left V 8 bases short and J 4 bases short, with 15 bases between. From germline, CDR1 is MNHEY and CDR2 SMNVEV (reference sequence). CDR3: CASSRTASYEQYF. CDR3 nucleotide sequence: TGTGCCAGCTCCAGGACAGCCTCGTACGAGCAGTACTTC.

This clone appeared a single time. V is TRBV7-2 and J is TRBJ2-2; weak D call: TRBD2 (5 bases). Trimming pared 6 bases from V and 6 bases from J, leaving 17 bases between. CDR3 length equals 15 residues. Germline values: CDR1 SGHTA, CDR2 FQGNSA. The CDR3 sequence: CASRVRGDSAGELFF. CDR3 bases: TGTGCCAGCAGAGTAAGAGGCGATAGCGCCGGGGAGCTGTTTTTT. The complete variable domain, with remaining parts taken from reference TRBV7-2 and TRBJ2-2, reads GAGVSQSPSNKVTEKGKDVELRCDPISGHTALYWYRQSLGQGLEFLIYFQGNSAPDKSGLPSDRFSAERTGGSVSTLTIQRTQQEDSAVYLCASRVRGDSAGELFFGEGSRLTVL.

The J gene is TRBJ2-7, the V gene TRBV10-3; D is possibly TRBD2 (6 bases). V was cut by 7 bases and J by 3 bases, with 10 bases left in between. Germline CDR1 is ENHRY and CDR2 is SYGVKD. The CDR3 spans 12 residues. The CDR3 loop is CAIMGTGYEQYF. CDR3 in DNA: TGTGCCATCATGGGGACTGGCTACGAGCAGTACTTC.

The chain carries TRBV28 and TRBJ2-1, with 12 bases that match TRBD2. Germline CDR1 MDHEN, CDR2 SYDVKM. The V segment lost 5 bases and the J segment 8 bases; nucleotides outside the gene matches: 7. The CDR3 length is 15 residues. The CDR3 here is CASSLGLAGSDEQFF. The CDR3 coding sequence is TGTGCCAGCAGTCTTGGACTAGCGGGATCTGATGAGCAGTTCTTC.

Points on this clone: One end of the junction fails to match germline, which may point to a read error. V is TRBV7-7 and J is TRBJ2-1; 8 bases line up with TRBD1. Germline V gene sequence: CDR1 SSHAT, CDR2 FNYEAQ (reference sequence). The CDR3 is 15 amino acids. The CDR3 spells CASSTGQGRTNEQFF. As DNA, the CDR3 is TGTGCTAGCAGCACCGGACAGGGCCGCACCAATGAGCAGTTCTTC.

The rearrangement joins TRBV15 to TRBJ2-1; TRBD1 matches at 10 bases. Germline values: CDR1 LNHNV, CDR2 YYDKDF (reference sequence). V lost 5 bases to trimming and J lost 4 bases; unmatched junction nucleotides: 5. This CDR3 is 15 amino acids long. The chain's CDR3 is CATSDGQGGYNEQFF. CDR3 nucleotide sequence: TGTGCCACCAGCGATGGACAGGGGGGGTACAATGAGCAGTTCTTC.

The chain links TRBV9 to TRBJ2-1; TRBD1 matches at 9 bases. CDR1 and CDR2 from the germline V gene are SGDLS and YYNGEE. The CDR3 runs to 13 residues. The V and J ends lost 7 bases and 7 bases, in that order; junction bases with no gene match: 6. The CDR3 sequence: CASGGGQGNEQFF. The DNA of the CDR3 is TGTGCCAGCGGTGGGGGACAGGGAAATGAGCAGTTCTTC.

This clone was counted once. The rearrangement links TRBV7-2 to TRBJ2-7, with D tentatively TRBD2 (5 bases). There are 15 residues in the CDR3. The V and J ends lost 2 bases and 4 bases respectively, with 15 bases between them. The germline V gene encodes CDR1 SGHTA and CDR2 FQGNSA. The CDR3 loop reads CASSLIDYPEYEQYF. The CDR3 DNA is TGTGCCAGCAGCTTAATCGACTACCCGGAATACGAGCAGTACTTC.

This chain uses TRBV6-5 with TRBJ1-3; D is unclear. Germline V CDR1 and CDR2: MNHEY, SVGAGI. Trimming removed 7 bases from V and 4 bases from J, with 14 bases in between. The CDR3 sequence is 14 residues long. The CDR3 protein is CASMRGMSGNTIYF. DNA for the CDR3: TGTGCCAGCATGAGAGGGATGTCCGGAAACACCATATATTTT.

As to this clone: This same CDR3 is encoded by further DNA sequences in the sample. This chain connects TRBV5-1 to TRBJ2-7, with D unresolved. CDR1 is SGHRS and CDR2 is YFSETQ in the germline V gene. The CDR3 is 13 residues long. The ends were cut back, 2 bases at V and 3 bases at J, with 9 bases in the middle. In DNA, the CDR3 is TGCGCCAGCAGCTTAGCAGGTCTCTACGAGCAGTACTTC. Its protein product is CASSLAGLYEQYF.

The rearrangement links TRBV19 to TRBJ1-5; 7 positions match TRBD1. Germline V lookup: CDR1 LNHDA, CDR2 SQIVND (reference sequence). This CDR3 has 16 amino acids. Trimming at V came to 7 bases and at J to 11 bases, leaving 20 bases not matched to a gene. CDR3: CASTHRQGRRESAQHF. For the CDR3, the DNA is TGTGCCAGTACACACCGACAGGGACGGCGAGAATCGGCCCAGCATTTT.

This clone has at least ten counts. This chain uses TRBV27 with TRBJ2-2; TRBD2 agrees at 10 bases. CDR1 is MNHEY and CDR2 is SMNVEV in the germline V gene (reference sequence). This CDR3 is built from 21 residues. V gave up 2 bases and J gave up 4 bases; unmatched junction bases: 19. DNA for the CDR3: TGTGCCAGCAGTTTAATATCCCGCGGGACTAGCGTTTCTTGGGTCACCGGGGAGCTGTTTTTT. It translates to CASSLISRGTSVSWVTGELFF.

This clone was counted only a few times. The chain employs TRBV5-1 and TRBJ2-2; 8 bases align to TRBD1. Germline-derived CDR1 and CDR2 are SGHRS and YFSETQ. The CDR3 spans 14 residues. The junction had 1 base not matched to a gene; V was cut back by 5 bases and J by 1 base. The CDR3 DNA sequence: TGCGCCAGCAGGGACAGGGAGAACACCGGGGAGCTGTTTTTT. Its protein product is CASRDRENTGELFF.

V gene TRBV12-2 combines with J gene TRBJ2-2; the table's D call, TRBD2, has no DNA check behind it. TRBV12-2 is a known pseudogene. The length of the CDR3 is 14 residues. Written as DNA, the CDR3 is TGTGCAAGTCGTCACCGGACTAGGACCGGGGAGCTGTTTTTT. This translates into CASRHRTRTGELFF.

The rearrangement joins TRBV28 to TRBJ2-7, with D perhaps TRBD2 (5 bases). Trimming took 3 bases from V and 2 from J, leaving 14 bases between them. The germline V gene has CDR1 MDHEN and CDR2 SYDVKM. CDR3 length equals 15 residues. CDR3 DNA sequence: TGTGCCAGCAGTTTTGATCGAGGAGGAACCTACGAGCAGTACTTC. It yields the protein CASSFDRGGTYEQYF.

The chain uses TRBV30 and TRBJ2-5; TRBD2 might be the D (5 bases). The CDR3 has 14 amino acids. Trimming cost V 0 bases and J 3 bases, with 11 bases left between them. CDR1 and CDR2 from the germline V gene are GTSNPN and SVGIG (reference sequence). For the CDR3, the DNA is TGTGCCTGGAGTGTACAACTAGTCAAAGAGACCCAGTACTTC. As protein: CAWSVQLVKETQYF. Based on the CDR3 plus reference TRBV30 and TRBJ2-5, the full variable domain is SQTIHQWPATLVQPVGSPLSLECTVEGTSNPNLYWYRQAAGRGLQLLFYSVGIGQISSEVPQNLSASRPQDRQFILSSKKLLLSDSGFYLCAWSVQLVKETQYFGPGTRLLVL.